The T cell receptor (beta chain) under discussion was sequenced for a study of T cell repertoires in cytomegalovirus infection. Study background: Public TCR beta signatures provided an indication of both CMV infection and a matching HLA type.

This clonotype appeared many times. Germline values: CDR1 SGHTA, CDR2 FQGNSA. Unmatched junction bases numbered 18, after V lost 5 bases and J lost 2 bases. The CDR3 sequence is 19 residues long. TCRdb called the reads again in MiXCR, with one record for every CDR3 protein. The table lists about 180,000 distinct CDR3 sequences, under 15% of them singletons, with approximately 30% in the top ten. This receptor was obtained from a human donor in good health (CMV status not recorded). Some clones in this sample may be carry-over from other donors' samples. The genes are TRBV7-2 and TRBJ1-2; 9 bases are a match to TRBD1. Sequencing was done on a sample of PBMCs. The CDR3 DNA is TGTGCCAGCAGCGAGTTTACAAAGCCGGACAGGGGACGGAACTATGGCTACACCTTC. Its translation: CASSEFTKPDRGRNYGYTF. The variable domain in full, completed from reference TRBV7-2 and TRBJ1-2, reads GAGVSQSPSNKVTEKGKDVELRCDPISGHTALYWYRQSLGQGLEFLIYFQGNSAPDKSGLPSDRFSAERTGGSVSTLTIQRTQQEDSAVYLCASSEFTKPDRGRNYGYTFGSGTRLTVV.